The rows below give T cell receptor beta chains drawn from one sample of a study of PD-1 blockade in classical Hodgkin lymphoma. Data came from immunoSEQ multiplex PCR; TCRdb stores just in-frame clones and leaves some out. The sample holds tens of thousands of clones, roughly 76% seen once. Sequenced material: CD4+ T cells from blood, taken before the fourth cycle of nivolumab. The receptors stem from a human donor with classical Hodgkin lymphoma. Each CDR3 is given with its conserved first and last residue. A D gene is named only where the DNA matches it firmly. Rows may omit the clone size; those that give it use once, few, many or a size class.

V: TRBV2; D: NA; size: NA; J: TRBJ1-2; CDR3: CASSLDWRGGYTF; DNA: TGTGCCAGCAGCTTGGACTGGAGAGGAGGCTACACCTTC
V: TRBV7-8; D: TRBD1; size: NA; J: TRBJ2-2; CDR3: CASSSGQGESGELFF; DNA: TGTGCCAGCAGCTCTGGACAGGGGGAGTCCGGGGAGCTGTTTTTT
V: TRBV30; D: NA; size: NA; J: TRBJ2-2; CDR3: CAWSVGPGTGELFF; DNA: TGTGCCTGGAGTGTAGGGCCAGGGACAGGGGAGCTGTTTTTT
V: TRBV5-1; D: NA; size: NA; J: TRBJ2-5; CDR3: CASSGGGAETQYF; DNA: TGCGCCAGCAGCGGCGGAGGTGCTGAGACCCAGTACTTC
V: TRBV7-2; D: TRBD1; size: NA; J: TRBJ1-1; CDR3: CASSSTGGAATEAFF; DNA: TGTGCCAGCAGCTCGACAGGGGGCGCGGCCACTGAAGCTTTCTTT
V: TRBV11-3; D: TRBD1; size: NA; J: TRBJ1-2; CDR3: CASSPRTGERGYTF; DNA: TGTGCCAGCAGCCCAAGGACAGGGGAGAGAGGCTACACCTTC
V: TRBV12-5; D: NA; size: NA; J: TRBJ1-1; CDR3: CASGLYLMNTEAFF; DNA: TGTGCTAGTGGTTTGTACCTGATGAACACTGAAGCTTTCTTT
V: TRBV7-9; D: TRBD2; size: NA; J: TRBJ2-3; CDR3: CASSLDGGIDTQYF; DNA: TGTGCCAGCAGCTTAGACGGGGGGATCGATACGCAGTATTTT
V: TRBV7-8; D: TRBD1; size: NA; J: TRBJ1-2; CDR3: CASSLRTGLDYGYTF; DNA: TGTGCCAGCAGCTTAAGGACAGGGCTTGACTATGGCTACACCTTC
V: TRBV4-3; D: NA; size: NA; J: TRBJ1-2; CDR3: CASSQDARTEYGYTF; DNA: TGCGCCAGCAGCCAAGATGCCCGGACGGAGTATGGCTACACCTTC
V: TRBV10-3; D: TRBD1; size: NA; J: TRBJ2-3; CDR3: CAINFGQGSDTQYF; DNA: TGTGCCATCAACTTTGGACAGGGGTCAGATACGCAGTATTTT
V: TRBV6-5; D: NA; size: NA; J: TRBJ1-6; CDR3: CASSWTRNSPLHF; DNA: TGTGCCAGCAGTTGGACCCGAAATTCACCCCTCCACTTT
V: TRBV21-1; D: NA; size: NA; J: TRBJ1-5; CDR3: CASSLTGGLTLQPQHF; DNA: TGTGCCAGCAGCCTGACGGGCGGCCTGACACTCCAGCCCCAGCATTTT
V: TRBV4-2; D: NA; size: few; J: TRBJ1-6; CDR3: CASSQASQGNNSPLHF; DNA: TGTGCCAGCAGCCAAGCATCCCAGGGGAATAATTCACCCCTCCACTTT
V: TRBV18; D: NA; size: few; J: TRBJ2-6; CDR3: CASSPPRGGPGANVLTF; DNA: TGTGCCAGCTCACCACCGAGGGGGGGGCCTGGGGCCAACGTCCTGACTTTC